These 30 T cell receptor beta chains came from one sample sequenced in a study of regulatory dendritic cells for organ transplantation. No antigens are known for them. Method: immunoSEQ multiplex PCR; TCRdb's copy keeps in-frame clones and lacks some. The sample consists of 12,000 or so clones, roughly nine tenths of them appearing once. Sorted subsets were CFSE-labeled and cultured four to six days with allogeneic dendritic cells. Sequencing used naive CD8+ T cells from blood cultured with dendritic cells. Noted subset: CD45RA+ naive T cells. Receptors were obtained from a human donor in good health.

The V and J genes are TRBV27 and TRBJ2-2; D might be TRBD1 (5 bases). Trimming shortened V by 1 base and J by 5 bases, and 14 bases separated the two germline ends. Germline CDR1 reads MNHEY; CDR2 reads SMNVEV (reference sequence). The CDR3 runs 16 residues. CDR3 DNA: TGTGCCAGCAGTTTATATTCCAGGGAAGGAACCGGGGAGCTGTTTTTT. Translated: CASSLYSREGTGELFF.

The chain carries TRBV28 and TRBJ2-7; 7 bases map to TRBD2. Germline CDR1 reads MDHEN; CDR2 reads SYDVKM. CDR3 length: 15 residues. V shed 4 bases, J shed 2 bases, and the junction held 8 bases outside the gene matches. This CDR3 reads CASSWGGSGTYEQYF. In DNA form, the CDR3 reads TGTGCCAGCAGTTGGGGAGGGTCAGGGACCTACGAGCAGTACTTC.

This chain uses TRBV28 with TRBJ2-1; D possibly corresponds to TRBD2 (5 bases). CDR1 MDHEN and CDR2 SYDVKM come from the germline V gene. The ends were cut back, 5 bases at V and 6 bases at J, with 14 bases in the middle. The CDR3 loop spans 14 amino acids. DNA of the CDR3: TGTGCCAGCAGTAGTTTACCGGGATCCAATGAGCAGTTCTTC. Residues: CASSSLPGSNEQFF. The whole variable domain, filled in from reference TRBV28 and TRBJ2-1, reads DVKVTQSSRYLVKRTGEKVFLECVQDMDHENMFWYRQDPGLGLRLIYFSYDVKMKEKGDIPEGYSVSREKKERFSLILESASTNQTSMYLCASSSLPGSNEQFFGPGTRLTVL.

The chain combines TRBV4-3 with TRBJ2-1, with TRBD2 matching 8 bases. Looked up from germline, CDR1 is LGHNA and CDR2 is YSLEER. Trimming took 4 bases from V and 4 from J; bases not matched to a gene: 6. The CDR3 length is 15 residues. The CDR3: CASSPFSGEYNEQFF. CDR3 in DNA: TGCGCCAGCAGCCCGTTTAGCGGGGAGTACAATGAGCAGTTCTTC.

This rearrangement joins TRBV9 to TRBJ1-6; no definite D call. Germline V gives CDR1 SGDLS, CDR2 YYNGEE. This CDR3 spans 15 amino acids. V lost 6 bases and J lost 6, with 16 bases in between. CDR3 sequence (DNA): TGTGCCAGCAACGTGGGGAGTTCCCCTAATTCACCCCTCCACTTT. This sequence encodes CASNVGSSPNSPLHF.

V and J are TRBV7-6 and TRBJ2-5, with D perhaps TRBD1 (5 bases). This CDR3 is 15 amino acids long. V shed 5 bases and J shed 1 base, with 14 bases lying between them. Per germline, CDR1 SGHVS and CDR2 FNYEAQ. As DNA, the CDR3 is TGTGCCAGCAGCCTATACGACAGAATCCAAGAGACCCAGTACTTC. Translation: CASSLYDRIQETQYF.

The chain has TRBV4-1 and TRBJ2-3; no definite D call. V gave up 0 bases and J gave up 3 bases, with 7 bases separating them. The CDR3 is 14 amino acids. Germline V gives CDR1 MGHRA, CDR2 YSYEKL. The CDR3 reads CASSQDSRTDTQYF. CDR3 nucleotides: TGCGCCAGCAGCCAAGACAGTAGGACAGATACGCAGTATTTT.

The chain has TRBV7-9 and TRBJ2-1, with a weak D call TRBD2 (6 bases). CDR1 and CDR2 (germline): SEHNR, FQNEAQ (reference sequence). V lost 8 bases and J lost 7, with 18 bases in between. This CDR3 is built from 14 residues. CDR3 sequence reads: CASVHRDSLNEQFF. The DNA of the CDR3 is TGTGCCAGCGTACACCGGGACTCGTTAAATGAGCAGTTCTTC.

V gene TRBV7-8 combines with J gene TRBJ2-7; D is unresolved. This CDR3 comprises 13 residues. Trimming took 2 bases from V and 2 from J, leaving 7 bases between them. CDR1 is SGHVS, CDR2 FQNEAQ, per germline. The CDR3 sequence is CASSLNKAYEQYF. The CDR3 region has the DNA TGTGCCAGCAGCTTAAATAAGGCCTACGAGCAGTACTTC.

The CDR3 region is CASSLVSGGTDTQYF. DNA for the CDR3: TGTGCCAGCAGCTTAGTTTCGGGAGGGACAGATACGCAGTATTTT. This rearrangement joins TRBV7-9 to TRBJ2-3, with 8 bases that match TRBD2. J gave up 3 bases and V 1 base, and 3 bases lay outside the gene matches. The CDR3 contains 15 residues. The V gene's germline CDR1 is SEHNR and CDR2 FQNEAQ (reference sequence). Supplemented by reference TRBV7-9 and TRBJ2-3, the full variable domain reads DTGVSQNPRHKITKRGQNVTFRCDPISEHNRLYWYRQTLGQGPEFLTYFQNEAQLEKSRLLSDRFSAERPKGSFSTLEIQRTEQGDSAMYLCASSLVSGGTDTQYFGPGTRLTVL.

The chain uses TRBV27 and TRBJ2-1; D gene unclear. The CDR3 totals 14 residues. Germline V CDR1 and CDR2: MNHEY, SMNVEV (reference sequence). V lost 2 bases, J lost 1 base, and 6 bases lay in between. CDR3 amino acids: CASSLIPSYNEQFF. The CDR3 DNA is TGTGCCAGCAGTTTAATCCCATCCTACAATGAGCAGTTCTTC.

The chain joins TRBV27 to TRBJ1-4, with 8 bases that match TRBD1. Germline CDR1 is MNHEY and CDR2 is SMNVEV (reference sequence). This CDR3 is 15 amino acids long. J gave up 2 bases and V 4 bases, and 3 bases lay outside the gene matches. CDR3 amino acids: CASSSRGRTNEKLFF. The CDR3 nucleotides are TGTGCCAGCAGTTCCAGGGGGCGGACTAATGAAAAACTGTTTTTT.

This clone was detected once. The chain uses TRBV13 and TRBJ2-1; 8 positions match TRBD1. With 3 bases clipped from V and 7 bases from J, the junction kept 5 bases outside the gene matches. The CDR3 runs 14 residues. Per germline, CDR1 PRHDT and CDR2 FYEKMQ (reference sequence). The CDR3: CASSFGQGRNEQFF. The CDR3, as DNA: TGTGCCAGCAGCTTCGGACAGGGAAGGAATGAGCAGTTCTTC.

The chain combines TRBV4-3 with TRBJ2-5, with D unclear. V shed 1 base and J shed 5 bases, with 8 bases lying between them. The germline CDR1 and CDR2 sequences are LGHNA and YSLEER. The CDR3 spans 13 residues. The CDR3, as DNA: TGCGCCAGCAGCCAAGGGCGAATGGAGACCCAGTACTTC. It encodes CASSQGRMETQYF.

This clone was found a few times. This chain uses TRBV7-9 with TRBJ1-2; the D is unclear. The CDR3 has 13 amino acids. The V gene's germline CDR1 is SEHNR and CDR2 FQNEAQ (reference sequence). The V gene lost 4 bases and the J gene lost 1 base, with 7 bases spanning the gap. CDR3 protein: CASSSPDNYGYTF. The CDR3 DNA follows: TGTGCCAGCAGCTCTCCAGATAACTATGGCTACACCTTC.

The gene calls are TRBV27 and TRBJ2-7; 10 positions match TRBD2. In germline, CDR1 is MNHEY, CDR2 SMNVEV (reference sequence). Trimming removed 5 bases from V and 0 bases from J; junction bases left unmatched: 13. This CDR3 contains 18 residues. DNA for the CDR3: TGTGCCAGCAGTCCAATTGGTCTAGCGGGGGAGAGCTCCTACGAGCAGTACTTC. This codes for CASSPIGLAGESSYEQYF.

The chain employs TRBV9 and TRBJ2-1; D call uncertain. The CDR3 has 11 residues. V lost 3 bases, J lost 7 bases, and 5 bases lay in between. CDR1 is SGDLS, CDR2 YYNGEE, per germline. CDR3 in DNA: TGTGCCAGCAGCGGAGCTAATGAGCAGTTCTTC. Its translation is CASSGANEQFF.

V is TRBV5-1 and J is TRBJ2-7; the D gene is possibly TRBD1 (6 bases). Looked up from germline, CDR1 is SGHRS and CDR2 is YFSETQ. The CDR3 loop spans 14 amino acids. The ends were cut back, 4 bases at V and 1 base at J, with 12 bases in the middle. Here the CDR3 DNA reads TGCGCCAGCAGCCCTTGGACAGAATCCTACGAGCAGTACTTC. The encoded protein is CASSPWTESYEQYF.

The chain recombines TRBV13 with TRBJ2-3; the match to TRBD2 covers 10 bases. Germline CDR1 is PRHDT and CDR2 is FYEKMQ (reference sequence). Trimming removed 3 bases from V and 4 bases from J; junction bases left unmatched: 4. This CDR3 contains 15 residues. CDR3 coding DNA: TGTGCCAGCAGCTTTGAAGCGGGGGGGCCAGATACGCAGTATTTT. Translating gives CASSFEAGGPDTQYF.

The chain carries TRBV4-1 and TRBJ1-5; D not certain. V was trimmed by 1 base and J by 4 bases, leaving 8 bases between them. Germline V gene data show CDR1 as MGHRA and CDR2 as YSYEKL. The length of the CDR3 is 14 residues. CDR3 residues: CASSQGVSNQPQHF. CDR3 nucleotide sequence: TGCGCCAGCAGCCAAGGGGTCTCTAATCAGCCCCAGCATTTT.

V is TRBV6-1 and J is TRBJ2-7; possible D gene TRBD2, 6 bases. Germline-derived CDR1 and CDR2 are MNHNS and SASEGT. The CDR3 spans 13 residues. Trimming removed 3 bases at V and 2 bases at J, with 8 bases between. Here the CDR3 reads CASSDWEAYEQYF. In nucleotides, the CDR3 is TGTGCCAGCAGTGACTGGGAGGCCTACGAGCAGTACTTC.

The V and J genes are TRBV29-1 and TRBJ2-1; D is undetermined. Germline-derived CDR1 and CDR2 are SQVTM and ANQGSEA. CDR3 length equals 11 residues. The V gene lost 3 bases and the J gene lost 6 bases, with 6 bases spanning the gap. The CDR3, as DNA: TGCAGCGTTGAGGGTAGCAATGAGCAGTTCTTC. Its protein product is CSVEGSNEQFF.

CDR3 coding DNA: TGTGCCAGCAGCTTGGGTAGCGGGAGGGCCGAGAACTACGAGCAGTACTTC. Its translation: CASSLGSGRAENYEQYF. This chain joins TRBV7-6 and TRBJ2-7; 11 positions agree with TRBD2. The CDR3 consists of 17 residues. Germline V lookup: CDR1 SGHVS, CDR2 FNYEAQ. V gave up 3 bases and J gave up 3 bases; unmatched junction bases: 10. Combining the CDR3 with reference TRBV7-6 and TRBJ2-7 gives the whole variable domain GAGVSQSPRYKVTKRGQDVALRCDPISGHVSLYWYRQALGQGPEFLTYFNYEAQQDKSGLPNDRFSAERPEGSISTLTIQRTEQRDSAMYRCASSLGSGRAENYEQYFGPGTRLTVT.

The CDR3 reads CASSFTTASTDTQYF. The CDR3 bases are TGTGCCAGCAGTTTCACGACAGCCAGCACAGATACGCAGTATTTT. The chain combines TRBV6-5 with TRBJ2-3, with TRBD1 as a possible D gene (5 bases). The CDR3 contains 15 residues. Trimming cost V 4 bases and J 0 bases, with 11 bases left between them. CDR1 and CDR2 from the germline V gene are MNHEY and SVGAGI.

The chain couples TRBV5-4 to TRBJ2-5, with D perhaps being TRBD1 or TRBD2 (6 bases each). The last part of the DNA fits TRBJ2-7 better; the J call may be wrong. The CDR3 is made up of 15 amino acids. The germline gives CDR1 SGHNT, CDR2 YYREEE (reference sequence). DNA for the CDR3: TGTGCCAGCGGCCTGGGTCCGGGGGCGTCCTACGAGCAGTACTTC. Encoded protein: CASGLGPGASYEQYF.

The chain has TRBV5-1 and TRBJ2-1; D gene ambiguous. The V gene lost 1 base and the J gene lost 0 bases, with 8 bases spanning the gap. The germline CDR1 and CDR2 sequences are SGHRS and YFSETQ. The CDR3 has 15 residues. CDR3: CASSLFLSSYNEQFF. The CDR3 DNA reads as TGCGCCAGCAGCTTGTTCCTTAGCTCCTACAATGAGCAGTTCTTC.

J is TRBJ1-3 and V is TRBV4-2; D remains ambiguous. Per the germline V gene, CDR1 is LGHNA and CDR2 is YNFKEQ. V lost 0 bases to trimming and J lost 0 bases, with 6 bases between them. The CDR3 length is 15 residues. CDR3 sequence (DNA): TGTGCCAGCAGCCAAGAGGTCCTCTCTGGAAACACCATATATTTT. Protein sequence: CASSQEVLSGNTIYF.

This chain uses TRBV4-1 with TRBJ1-1; D ambiguous. The V gene's germline CDR1 is MGHRA and CDR2 YSYEKL. Trimming removed 0 bases from V and 0 bases from J, with 5 bases in between. The CDR3 spans 14 residues. Here the CDR3 DNA reads TGCGCCAGCAGCCAAGATTCTATGAACACTGAAGCTTTCTTT. Protein sequence: CASSQDSMNTEAFF.

The chain recombines TRBV2 with TRBJ1-2; maybe TRBD1 (5 bases). Trimming pared 3 bases from V and 8 bases from J, leaving 22 bases between. This CDR3 is built from 16 residues. Per the germline V gene, CDR1 is SNHLY and CDR2 is FYNNEI. DNA for the CDR3: TGTGCCAGCAGTGAGATGGGACGGCCACGTTTGGGAGGCTACACCTTC. The encoded protein is CASSEMGRPRLGGYTF. The full variable domain, its missing parts supplied by reference TRBV2 and TRBJ1-2, is EPEVTQTPSHQVTQMGQEVILRCVPISNHLYFYWYRQILGQKVEFLVSFYNNEISEKSEIFDDQFSVERPDGSNFTLKIRSTKLEDSAMYFCASSEMGRPRLGGYTFGSGTRLTVV.

This chain joins TRBV7-8 and TRBJ1-2; TRBD1 matches 7 bases. The J segment lost 2 bases and the V segment lost 5 bases, leaving 5 bases of the junction unmatched. Per the germline V gene, CDR1 is SGHVS and CDR2 is FQNEAQ. The CDR3 has 14 residues. Here the CDR3 DNA reads TGTGCCAGCAGCCTGATGGGACAGAACTATGGCTACACCTTC. It codes for CASSLMGQNYGYTF.